The entry that follows covers one T cell receptor beta chain sequence. Its antigen is not identified. During the collection period, no donor immune events like infections were recorded. This entry belongs to a study of identifying expanded T cells in peripheral blood. Some clones are missing from TCRdb's copy, which holds only in-frame ones; the method was immunoSEQ multiplex PCR. The table lists about 100,000 clones, around 89% of them singletons. The CDR3 sequence is 14 residues long. Germline CDR1 is MDHEN and CDR2 is SYDVKM. V was clipped by 5 bases and J by 3 bases, with 13 bases between them. Study conclusions and caveats: Roughly two-week clone count variance significantly increased as total template count grew.

Material for sequencing was blood. V usage is TRBV28 and J usage is TRBJ2-5; possibly TRBD1 or TRBD2 for D (5 bases each). This clonotype was obtained from a person aged 18 to 70 in good health. The CDR3 DNA reads TGTGCCAGCAGTAGAAAAGGGACGGAAGAGACCCAGTACTTC. It codes for CASSRKGTEETQYF. The complete variable domain, with remaining parts taken from reference TRBV28 and TRBJ2-5, reads DVKVTQSSRYLVKRTGEKVFLECVQDMDHENMFWYRQDPGLGLRLIYFSYDVKMKEKGDIPEGYSVSREKKERFSLILESASTNQTSMYLCASSRKGTEETQYFGPGTRLLVL.